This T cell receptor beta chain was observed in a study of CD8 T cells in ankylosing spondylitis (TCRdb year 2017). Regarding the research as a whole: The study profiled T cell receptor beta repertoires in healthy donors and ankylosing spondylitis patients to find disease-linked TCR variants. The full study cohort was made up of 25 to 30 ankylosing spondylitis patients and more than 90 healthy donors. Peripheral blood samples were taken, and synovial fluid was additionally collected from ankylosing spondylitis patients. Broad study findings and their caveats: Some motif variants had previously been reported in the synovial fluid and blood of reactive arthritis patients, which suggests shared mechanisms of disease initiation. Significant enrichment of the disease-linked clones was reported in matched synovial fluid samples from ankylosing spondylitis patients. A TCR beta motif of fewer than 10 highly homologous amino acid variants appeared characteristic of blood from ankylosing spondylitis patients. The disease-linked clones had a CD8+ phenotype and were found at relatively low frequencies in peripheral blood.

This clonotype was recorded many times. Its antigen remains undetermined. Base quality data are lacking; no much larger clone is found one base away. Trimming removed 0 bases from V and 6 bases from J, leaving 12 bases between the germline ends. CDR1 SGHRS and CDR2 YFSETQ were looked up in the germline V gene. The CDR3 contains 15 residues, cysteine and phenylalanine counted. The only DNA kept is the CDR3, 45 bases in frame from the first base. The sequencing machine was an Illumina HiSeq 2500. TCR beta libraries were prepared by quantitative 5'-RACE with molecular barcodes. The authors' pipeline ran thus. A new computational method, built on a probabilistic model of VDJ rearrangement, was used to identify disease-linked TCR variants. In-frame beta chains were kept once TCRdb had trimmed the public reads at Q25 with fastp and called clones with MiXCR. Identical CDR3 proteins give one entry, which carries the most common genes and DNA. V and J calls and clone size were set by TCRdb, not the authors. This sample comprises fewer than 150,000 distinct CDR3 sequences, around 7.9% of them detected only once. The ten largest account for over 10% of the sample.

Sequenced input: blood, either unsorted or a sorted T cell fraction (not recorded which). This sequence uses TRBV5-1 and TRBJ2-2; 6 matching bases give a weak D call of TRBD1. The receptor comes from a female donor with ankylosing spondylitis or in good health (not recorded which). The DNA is TGCGCCAGCAGCTTGGTTCAGGGGTCGGCCGGGGAGCTGTTTTTT. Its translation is CASSLVQGSAGELFF. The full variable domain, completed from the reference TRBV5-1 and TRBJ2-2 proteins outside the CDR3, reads KAGVTQTPRYLIKTRGQQVTLSCSPISGHRSVSWYQQTPGQGLQFLFEYFSETQRNKGNFPGRFSGRQFSNSRSEMNVSTLELGDSALYLCASSLVQGSAGELFFGEGSRLTVL.